Following are 30 T cell receptor beta chains from one sample sequenced in a study of post-analysis software for immune sequencing data. Study results and caveats: Included in a set of a handful of TRBV segments more frequent in patients than controls were TRBV5-6, TRBV5-1 and TRBV20-1.

Their antigen targets remain unknown. Included in the TCR beta cDNA libraries were unique molecular identifiers. TCRdb independently ran MiXCR on the PCR reads; one entry per CDR3 protein. The table includes 450,000 to 700,000 distinct CDR3 sequences, roughly 45% detected once. Input material: blood. Receptor source: a girl aged 10-17 years with multiple sclerosis.

This clonotype has a handful of counts. A read error may account for a junction end that differs from germline. The DNA of the CDR3 is TGCGCCAGTAGCCAGACAACAGGGCCAACCTACGAGCAGTACTTC. Translation: CASSQTTGPTYEQYF. The chain has TRBV4-1 and TRBJ2-7; perhaps TRBD1 as D (6 bases). Germline assignment: CDR1 MGHRA and CDR2 YSYEKL. The CDR3 spans 15 residues.

The genes are TRBV27 and TRBJ2-1; D is undetermined. V was pared by 5 bases and J by 4 bases, with 15 bases between. CDR1 is MNHEY, CDR2 SMNVEV, per germline (reference sequence). The CDR3 covers 15 residues. CDR3 sequence: CASSLGSAPYNEQFF. CDR3 DNA: TGTGCCAGCAGTCTTGGGTCGGCACCTTACAATGAGCAGTTCTTC.

This clonotype has more than one count but fewer than ten. This chain links TRBV5-1 with TRBJ2-3, with TRBD2 matching over 9 bases. Germline CDR1 SGHRS, CDR2 YFSETQ. V trimming: 6 bases; J trimming: 2 bases; junction bases outside the gene matches: 7. The CDR3 covers 15 residues. The CDR3 region is CASTISGSLTDTQYF. CDR3 coding DNA: TGCGCCAGCACCATTAGCGGGAGTCTCACAGATACGCAGTATTTT.

This clonotype was seen a handful of times. A much larger clone lies a single base off, so this may be a read error. V gene TRBV6-5 combines with J gene TRBJ1-5, with a possible D match to TRBD1 (5 bases). This CDR3 spans 13 amino acids. Trimming took off 6 bases at V and 3 bases at J, with 9 bases between the two ends. Germline-derived CDR1 and CDR2 are MNHEY and SVGAGI. The CDR3 spells CASSRRDNQPQHF. CDR3 nucleotide sequence: TGTGCCAGCAGCCGCAGGGACAATCAGCCCCAGCATTTT.

V and J are TRBV27 and TRBJ2-3; perhaps TRBD1 as D (7 bases). Trimming cost V 6 bases and J 4 bases, with 20 bases left between them. The CDR3 spans 16 residues. Germline V gene data show CDR1 as MNHEY and CDR2 as SMNVEV (reference sequence). The CDR3 protein is CASRPFGQGEADTQYF. The CDR3 DNA follows: TGTGCCAGCAGGCCTTTCGGGCAGGGGGAGGCAGATACGCAGTATTTT.

J is TRBJ2-5 and V is TRBV5-1; D perhaps matches TRBD2 (5 bases). This CDR3 comprises 15 residues. Between the trimmed V and J ends, which lost 0 bases and 3 bases, there was a span of 12 bases. The germline CDR1 and CDR2 sequences are SGHRS and YFSETQ. The CDR3 spells CASSLGVATEETQYF. In DNA form, the CDR3 reads TGCGCCAGCAGCTTGGGGGTAGCGACGGAAGAGACCCAGTACTTC.

This clonotype was counted between two and nine times. This chain connects TRBV29-1 to TRBJ1-1; possible D gene TRBD1, 6 bases. Deletions cut 8 bases from V and 7 bases from J, with 26 bases between. Germline CDR1 and CDR2: SQVTM and ANQGSEA. The CDR3 sequence is 15 residues long. CDR3 coding DNA: TGCAGCCTAAAGGACCTAGGGACATCTAGGGATGAAGCTTTCTTT. This gives the protein CSLKDLGTSRDEAFF.

The V gene is TRBV29-1, the J gene TRBJ2-5; D could derive from TRBD1 or TRBD2 (5 bases each). The germline V gene has CDR1 SQVTM and CDR2 ANQGSEA. CDR3 length: 13 residues. V lost 7 bases to trimming and J lost 2 bases, with 14 bases between them. The chain's CDR3 is CSAGGRQQETQYF. DNA for the CDR3: TGCAGCGCTGGGGGACGGCAGCAAGAGACCCAGTACTTC.

In this sample, this clonotype turned up a few times. This chain uses TRBV20-1 with TRBJ2-1, with a tentative D call TRBD2 (6 bases). Deletions cut 5 bases from V and 4 bases from J, with 15 bases between. This CDR3 region has 14 residues. The germline CDR1 and CDR2 sequences are DFQATT and SNEGSKA (reference sequence). The CDR3 DNA follows: TGCAGTGCTTATCCGGGACTGATATACAATGAGCAGTTCTTC. Its translation: CSAYPGLIYNEQFF.

The chain links TRBV9 to TRBJ2-4; possible D gene TRBD2, 5 bases. The J call could be wrong; TRBJ2-7 is a better fit for the DNA end. Germline-derived CDR1 and CDR2 are SGDLS and YYNGEE. There are 14 residues in the CDR3. In nucleotides, the CDR3 is TGTGCCAGCAGCCTAGCCTACGGTCCCTTCGAGCAGTACTTC. It translates to CASSLAYGPFEQYF.

V gene TRBV11-2 combines with J gene TRBJ2-6; no firm D call. The CDR3 has 11 amino acids. CDR1 is SGHAT, CDR2 FQNNGV, per germline. V was shortened by 7 bases and J by 4 bases, with 2 bases between the two germline ends. The CDR3 sequence is CASTGANVLTF. For the CDR3, the DNA is TGTGCCAGCACAGGGGCCAACGTCCTGACTTTC.

The genes are TRBV5-1 and TRBJ2-7; D is undetermined. Judging by the DNA end, TRBJ2-5 fits better; the J call may be wrong. The CDR3 length is 14 residues. Per germline, CDR1 SGHRS and CDR2 YFSETQ. The CDR3: CASSLGELGETQYF. DNA of the CDR3: TGCGCCAGCAGCTTGGGTGAATTGGGGGAGACCCAGTACTTC.

The V gene is TRBV3-1, the J gene TRBJ2-1; 12 positions match TRBD2. The germline V gene encodes CDR1 LGHDT and CDR2 YNNKEL (reference sequence). V dropped 1 base and J dropped 0; count of bases not matched to a gene: 10. This CDR3 has 20 amino acids. CDR3 region: CASSQVPGTSGPSSYNEQFF. The DNA for the CDR3 is TGTGCCAGCAGCCAAGTTCCCGGGACTAGCGGGCCTAGCTCCTACAATGAGCAGTTCTTC.

This clonotype was detected a few times. V gene TRBV7-9 combines with J gene TRBJ1-2; D not certain. The germline V gene encodes CDR1 SEHNR and CDR2 FQNEAQ (reference sequence). There are 13 residues in the CDR3. V was shortened by 3 bases and J by 8 bases, with 13 bases between the two germline ends. The CDR3 spells CASSLFSQRGYTF. In nucleotides, the CDR3 is TGTGCCAGCAGCTTGTTTAGCCAGCGAGGCTACACCTTC.

The genes are TRBV12-3 or TRBV12-4 and TRBJ1-1; D is unresolved. The CDR3 is 15 amino acids. V was shortened by 5 bases and J by 4 bases, with 17 bases between the two germline ends. The CDR3 reads CASSQTPNRGTEAFF. CDR3 sequence (DNA): TGTGCCAGCAGTCAAACCCCTAATCGGGGCACTGAAGCTTTCTTT.

The genes are TRBV5-1 and TRBJ2-7, with a weak D call TRBD2 (5 bases). The length of the CDR3 is 16 residues. Germline values: CDR1 SGHRS, CDR2 YFSETQ. The ends were cut back, 6 bases at V and 1 base at J, with 20 bases in the middle. In nucleotides, the CDR3 is TGCGCCAGCAACAAATGGGAGCGCAGGTCGTCCTACGAGCAGTACTTC. It yields the protein CASNKWERRSSYEQYF.

The table lists this clonotype with a few counts. The chain uses TRBV20-1 and TRBJ2-7; D gene unclear. This CDR3 contains 14 residues. The V end lost 6 bases, the J end lost 6 bases, and 21 bases lay between the germline ends. Per the germline V gene, CDR1 is DFQATT and CDR2 is SNEGSKA (reference sequence). The DNA for the CDR3 is TGCAGTGCACGGATAACGGGTCCTCCGATCGAGCAGTACTTC. It yields the protein CSARITGPPIEQYF.

This chain connects TRBV4-2 to TRBJ2-1, with D hard to call. Germline loops: CDR1 LGHNA, CDR2 YNFKEQ. The CDR3 is 11 amino acids. V was shortened by 8 bases and J by 5 bases, with 7 bases between the two germline ends. DNA for the CDR3: TGTGCCAGCCGGGTAGACAATGAGCAGTTCTTC. Its protein product is CASRVDNEQFF.

This clonotype was seen a few times. The chain carries TRBV5-6 and TRBJ2-1; tentatively, D is TRBD1 or TRBD2 (6 bases each). CDR1 and CDR2 from the germline V gene are SGHDT and YYEEEE. The CDR3 loop spans 13 amino acids. V gave up 7 bases and J gave up 5 bases, with 13 bases separating them. The DNA for the CDR3 is TGTGCCAGCGGGATTGGGGGGCACAATGAGCAGTTCTTC. It is translated as CASGIGGHNEQFF.

The chain is built from TRBV12-3 or TRBV12-4 and TRBJ2-4, with D possibly being TRBD2 (5 bases). This CDR3 has 14 amino acids. Between the trimmed V and J ends, which lost 4 bases and 3 bases, there was a span of 10 bases. The CDR3 DNA is TGTGCCAGCAGTTCCCGACGGGACAAAAACATTCAGTACTTC. As protein: CASSSRRDKNIQYF.

This clonotype was seen a handful of times. Here the CDR3 DNA reads TGTGCCAGCAGTTTCCGCCAGGGTGGCCACTACGAGCAGTACTTC. Its translation: CASSFRQGGHYEQYF. The chain joins TRBV27 to TRBJ2-7, with D possibly TRBD1 on 5 matching bases. Germline-derived CDR1 and CDR2 are MNHEY and SMNVEV (reference sequence). CDR3 length equals 15 residues. V dropped 3 bases and J dropped 3 bases, with 15 bases sitting between them.

This chain uses TRBV7-3 with TRBJ2-1; D is perhaps TRBD1 (6 bases). CDR1 SGHTA and CDR2 FQGTGA come from the germline V gene. V lost 3 bases and J 14 bases, leaving 20 bases between the germline ends. The CDR3 loop spans 14 amino acids. The CDR3 is CASSFNQGSPHKFF. The CDR3 nucleotides are TGTGCCAGCAGCTTCAACCAGGGGTCCCCTCACAAGTTCTTC.

The genes are TRBV5-1 and TRBJ2-5; 7 nucleotides match TRBD2. J gave up 11 bases and V 0 bases, and 16 bases lay outside the gene matches. This CDR3 comprises 16 residues. From germline, CDR1 is SGHRS and CDR2 YFSETQ. The CDR3 DNA reads TGCGCCAGCAGCTTGGTAACTAGCGTGGGTTACAATGAGCAGTACTTC. Encoded protein: CASSLVTSVGYNEQYF.

This chain joins TRBV2 and TRBJ2-5; D ambiguous. The ends were cut back, 7 bases at V and 2 bases at J, with 17 bases in the middle. The germline CDR1 and CDR2 sequences are SNHLY and FYNNEI. The CDR3 is made up of 15 amino acids. The CDR3 sequence is CASNRLGLEQETQYF. The CDR3 DNA reads as TGTGCCAGCAACCGCCTAGGATTAGAACAAGAGACCCAGTACTTC.

This clonotype has more than one count but fewer than ten. The V gene is TRBV5-1, the J gene TRBJ2-3, with D perhaps TRBD2 (6 bases). Deletions cut 3 bases from V and 0 bases from J, with 17 bases between. Germline V lookup: CDR1 SGHRS, CDR2 YFSETQ. The CDR3 runs 17 residues. CDR3 residues: CASSWAGLSTSTDTQYF. CDR3 coding DNA: TGCGCCAGCAGCTGGGCTGGACTATCAACTAGCACAGATACGCAGTATTTT. The whole variable domain, filled in from reference TRBV5-1 and TRBJ2-3, reads KAGVTQTPRYLIKTRGQQVTLSCSPISGHRSVSWYQQTPGQGLQFLFEYFSETQRNKGNFPGRFSGRQFSNSRSEMNVSTLELGDSALYLCASSWAGLSTSTDTQYFGPGTRLTVL.

V usage is TRBV7-2 and J usage is TRBJ2-5; 9 bases align to TRBD2. The CDR3 runs 15 residues. V lost 5 bases and J lost 3; bases outside the gene matches: 7. In germline, CDR1 is SGHTA, CDR2 FQGNSA. The CDR3 loop is CASSRSGTSKETQYF. The CDR3 region has the DNA TGTGCCAGCAGCCGATCCGGGACTAGCAAAGAGACCCAGTACTTC.

This clonotype was counted only a few times. The V gene is TRBV6-5, the J gene TRBJ2-4, with TRBD1 matching over 8 bases. TRBJ2-7 matches the DNA end more closely, so the J call is doubtful. This CDR3 region has 16 residues. Germline lookup yields CDR1 MNHEY and CDR2 SVGAGI. The CDR3 DNA reads as TGTGCCAGCAGTTATGGCCCGGACAGGGTAATCTACGAGCAGTACTTC. Translating gives CASSYGPDRVIYEQYF.

V gene TRBV20-1 combines with J gene TRBJ2-5; D might be TRBD1 or TRBD2, each matching 5 bases. The V gene lost 2 bases and the J gene lost 1 base, with 14 bases spanning the gap. The germline V gene encodes CDR1 DFQATT and CDR2 SNEGSKA (reference sequence). The CDR3 is 15 residues long. For the CDR3, the DNA is TGCAGTGCTAGAAGAGGGGCGCAACCCCAAGAGACCCAGTACTTC. This translates into CSARRGAQPQETQYF.

The rearrangement uses TRBV7-9 and TRBJ2-3; no clear D. V gave up 4 bases and J gave up 8 bases, with 16 bases separating them. This CDR3 spans 14 amino acids. Germline V gene sequence: CDR1 SEHNR, CDR2 FQNEAQ (reference sequence). The CDR3 DNA is TGTGCCAGCAGCTCCCCCCGGCTGCCGTTTACGCAGTATTTT. It yields the protein CASSSPRLPFTQYF.

The V gene is TRBV20-1, the J gene TRBJ2-7; the D gene is possibly TRBD2 (6 bases). CDR3 size: 13 residues. Trimming cost V 6 bases and J 4 bases, with 16 bases left between them. The germline V gene encodes CDR1 DFQATT and CDR2 SNEGSKA (reference sequence). CDR3 in amino acids: CSAGLTGEYEQYF. The CDR3 DNA sequence: TGCAGTGCCGGACTAACGGGAGAGTACGAGCAGTACTTC.